The T cell receptor beta chain under discussion was sequenced for a study of T cell clones after liver transplantation. Looking at the study overall: TCRbeta sequencing after a pre-transplant mixed lymphocyte reaction identified graft-donor-reactive clones, later tracked in post-transplant blood. Third-party-reactive TCRbeta sequences from pre-transplant mixed lymphocyte reactions served as antigen-independent comparators. Subjects received no induction therapy and standard immunosuppression until randomization at 12-24 months post-transplant. General study points: Low donor cell numbers restricted donor-reactive repertoire measurement in a couple of subjects.

Germline V gene sequence: CDR1 SGDLS, CDR2 YYNGEE. Trimming removed 0 bases from V and 4 bases from J, with 4 bases in between. This CDR3 has 13 amino acids. The protocol was immunoSEQ multiplex PCR, while the TCRdb copy is restricted to in-frame clones and leaves out a portion. The sample yields under 150,000 clones, 75% to 95% seen once. A word on this clone: Antigen: not known.

This chain connects TRBV9 to TRBJ2-2, with no clear D. The source is a human patient who received a liver transplant. Some T cells may trace back to the graft donor. Sequencing was performed on CD4+ T cells from blood, taken 12 months after liver transplant. The CDR3 spells CASSVDFTGELFF. The CDR3 DNA is TGTGCCAGCAGCGTAGATTTCACCGGGGAGCTGTTTTTT.